This entry features one T cell receptor (beta chain) sequence. Its matching antigen is unknown. These data originate in a study of identical twins. Overall study findings and caveats: Fewer insertions characterized abundant cord blood beta clonotypes, whereas memory repertoires showed none. Donors were not followed over many years; analysis was cross-sectional.

Template switching added a universal primer binding site, and final cDNA carried unique molecular identifiers. TCRdb ran MiXCR on the 5' RACE reads and lists one entry per CDR3 protein. The table lists more than 250,000 distinct CDR3 sequences, under 9% of them singletons. The same data also contributed to another study, on yellow fever vaccine responses in identical twins. That study adds: The T cell response to vaccination in identical twins was reportedly partly convergent and partly personalized.

This sequence was found in a woman in her late teens or twenties in good health. Input material: memory (CD45RO+) T cells sorted from blood.

CDR3 nucleotides: TGTGCCAGCAGCCAAGCCCGGACCTTTGCCGGGGAGCTGTTTTTT. Encoded protein: CASSQARTFAGELFF. This chain links TRBV14 with TRBJ2-2; no definite D call. The CDR3 contains 15 residues. CDR1 is SGHDN, CDR2 FVKESK, per germline. Trimming left V 1 base short and J 6 bases short, with 12 bases between.